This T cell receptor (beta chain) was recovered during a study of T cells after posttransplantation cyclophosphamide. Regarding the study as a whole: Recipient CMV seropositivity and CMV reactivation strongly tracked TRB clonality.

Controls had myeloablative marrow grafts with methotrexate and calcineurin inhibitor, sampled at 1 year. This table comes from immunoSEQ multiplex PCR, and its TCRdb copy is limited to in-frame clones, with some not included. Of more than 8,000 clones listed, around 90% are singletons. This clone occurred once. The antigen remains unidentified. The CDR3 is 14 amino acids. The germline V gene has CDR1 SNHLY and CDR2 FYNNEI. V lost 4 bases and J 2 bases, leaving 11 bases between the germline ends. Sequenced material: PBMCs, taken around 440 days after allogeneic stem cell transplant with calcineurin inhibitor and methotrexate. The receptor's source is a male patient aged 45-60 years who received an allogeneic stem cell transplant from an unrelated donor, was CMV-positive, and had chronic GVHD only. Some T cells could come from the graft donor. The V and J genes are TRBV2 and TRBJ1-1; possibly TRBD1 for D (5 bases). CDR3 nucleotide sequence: TGTGCCAGCAGTGGGGGCAGCTTCAACACTGAAGCTTTCTTT. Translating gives CASSGGSFNTEAFF.